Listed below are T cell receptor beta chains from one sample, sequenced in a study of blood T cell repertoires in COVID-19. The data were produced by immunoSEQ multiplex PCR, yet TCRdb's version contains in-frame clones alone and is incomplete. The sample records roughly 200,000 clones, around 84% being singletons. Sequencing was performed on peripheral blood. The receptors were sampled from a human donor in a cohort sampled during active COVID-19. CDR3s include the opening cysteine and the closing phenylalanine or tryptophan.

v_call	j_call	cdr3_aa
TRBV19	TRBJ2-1	CASSLHRGVVNEQFF
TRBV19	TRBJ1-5	CASSPQGRQPQHF
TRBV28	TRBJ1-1	CASSLEAAGTEAFF
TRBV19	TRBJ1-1	CASSMGRMNTEAFF
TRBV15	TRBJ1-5	CATSRARDQPQHF
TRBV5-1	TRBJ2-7	CASRRTGTYEQYF
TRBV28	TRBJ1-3	CASSGGDVSGNTIYF
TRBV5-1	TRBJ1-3	CASSSQGGRNTIYF
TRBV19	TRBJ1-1	CASCYRVNTEAFF
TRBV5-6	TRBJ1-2	CASKGTVSYGYTF
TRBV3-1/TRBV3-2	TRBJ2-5	CASKGLAGEETQYF
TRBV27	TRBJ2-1	CASSLLARGQGYNEQFF
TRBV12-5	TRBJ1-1	CASGFARTEAFF
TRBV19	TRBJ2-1	CASRGTGTGEQFF
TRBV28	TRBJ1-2	CASSSGGTNYGYTF
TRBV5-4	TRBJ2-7	CASSPSGTETYEQYF
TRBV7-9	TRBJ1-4	CASSLVRANEKLFF
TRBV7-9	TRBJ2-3	CASSLGTADTDTQYF
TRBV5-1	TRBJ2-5	CASSLNPGDKETQYF
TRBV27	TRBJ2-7	CASSSQGQGPYEQYF
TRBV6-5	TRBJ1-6	CASSWGQGVESPLHF
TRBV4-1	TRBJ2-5	CASSHPIGGEETQYF
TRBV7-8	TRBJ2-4	CASSTRRGQGNIQYF
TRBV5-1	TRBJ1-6	CASSFRDSRSPLHF
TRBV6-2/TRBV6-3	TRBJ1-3	CASSGRTIVSGNTIYF
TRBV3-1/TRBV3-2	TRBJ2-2	CASRSQGHTGELFF